This TCR beta chain was recorded in a study of blood T cell repertoires in COVID-19 (dated by TCRdb to about 2020). With regard to the full study: Samples from collaborators originated in the United States, Italy and Spain and spanned both the acute and convalescent phases of COVID-19. Samples were obtained from the ongoing ImmuneRACE study (first 160 participants) and from 1,200 or so subjects provided by 6 global collaborators. The dataset comprised deeply sampled blood TCRbeta repertoires from subjects exposed to, actively infected with, or recovered from COVID-19. The repertoires were released in a freely available public database intended as a resource for research on the immune response to SARS-CoV-2. The sample metadata nearly always contained a de-identified subject ID, COVID-19 status, age in years and sex. Where available, HLA class I and class II types were obtained from metadata supplied by the sample provider rather than from assay-based typing. The material from the prospective study consisted of cDNA or gDNA derived from T cells, B-cell-depleted T cells, or PBMCs. The investigation overall reported the following: Clinical and demographic metadata were provided uncurated, with the amount varying by source and participant.

The germline V end is reduced by 5 bases and the J end by 6 bases; junction bases left unmatched: 2. For CDR1 and CDR2, the germline V gene lists SGHAT and FQNNGV. The CDR3 spans 13 residues, from the cysteine through the phenylalanine. The DNA shown is the 39-base CDR3, in frame from base 1. With respect to this clone: This clone's antigen is unknown. Per-base quality was not reported, and no clone a single base away is much larger than it.

Each collaborating institution followed its own protocols to collect whole blood in K2EDTA tubes. For TCRbeta analysis, collaborators shipped samples as frozen whole blood, isolated PBMCs, or DNA extracted from either of those sample types. TCRbeta CDR3 regions were amplified from genomic DNA by means of the immunoSEQ Assay, a bias-controlled multiplex PCR. On the authors' methods: Nucleated cell counts per sample were estimated from amplification of reference gene primers within the assay. To quantify the absolute abundance of each unique TCRbeta CDR3 rearrangement, sequence reads were collapsed and filtered. Productive Simpson clonality was computed per sample as the square root of Simpson's diversity index over productive rearrangements. TCRdb mirrors the immuneACCESS table, restricted to in-frame sequences. Some clones are absent from its copies; in checked studies, under half trace to an unresolved V gene, and the reason for the others is unknown. Clonal size and the V and J genes are those of that table, whereas D and trimming came from the DNA. The sample table holds 60,000 to 75,000 clones, of which approximately 85% were seen once. The ten top clones hold 15% to 20% of the sample.

The V and J segments used are TRBV11-2 and TRBJ1-5; 9 central nucleotides agree with TRBD1. The receptor was isolated from a human donor in a cohort sampled during active COVID-19. Sequencing used peripheral blood. The CDR3 protein: CASSADRGQPQHF. Read as DNA, the sequence is TGTGCCAGCAGCGCGGACAGGGGTCAGCCCCAGCATTTT.